The clone carrying this T cell receptor (beta chain) was found many times. Its antigen is unknown. A library of TCRbeta sequences, prepared with unique molecular identifiers, was generated. TCRdb processed the PCR reads anew with MiXCR; each CDR3 protein has one entry. The repertoire holds around 300,000 distinct CDR3 sequences, with over 7% as singletons. These data originate in a study of T-cell reconstitution after alpha-beta-depleted transplantation in children. Regarding the study as a whole: T-cell counts and diversity were attributed mostly to newly produced T cells one year after transplant.

This receptor was taken from a female patient between 2 and 15 years old who had a stem cell transplant for Fanconi anemia, so the T cells may come from the graft donor. The sequencing here drew on peripheral blood, taken 360 days after TCRalphabeta/CD19-depleted stem cell transplant.

Here the CDR3 reads CASSHRLQGGGFNEQFF. CDR3 bases: TGCGCCAGCAGCCATCGCCTCCAGGGGGGAGGTTTTAATGAGCAGTTCTTC. The V call is TRBV4-3, the J call TRBJ2-1, with a possible D match to TRBD1 (7 bases). V lost 3 bases and J 7 bases, leaving 22 bases between the germline ends. Germline V gene lookup returns CDR1 LGHNA and CDR2 YSLEER. The CDR3 spans 17 residues.